The clone carrying this T cell receptor beta chain was detected ten times or more. The V end lost 5 bases, the J end lost 0 bases, and 13 bases lay between the germline ends. CDR3 size: 16 residues. Germline CDR1 SEHNR, CDR2 FQNEAQ (reference sequence). These data originate in a study of neurological immune-mediated disorders. cDNA synthesis was performed by 5'RACE with 10-nucleotide random UMIs. TCRdb reprocessed the 5' RACE reads with MiXCR, giving one entry per CDR3 protein. The profile shows roughly 32,000 distinct CDR3 sequences, approximately 6% of them singletons. The TCR sequence derives from a woman aged 45-59 years in good health. The V gene is TRBV7-9, the J gene TRBJ2-2; no clear D. Sequencing input: CD4+ T cells from blood. CDR3: CASSPRGAPNTGELFF. The CDR3 nucleotides read TGTGCCAGCAGCCCCCGTGGCGCTCCGAACACCGGGGAGCTGTTTTTT.